This TCR beta chain was captured by sequencing in a study of CD8 T cells in Susac syndrome (dated by TCRdb to between 2017 and 2020). About the full investigation: Among the Susac syndrome patients who were sequenced, clinically active disease was present in six and clinical remission was observed in eight or nine. Susac syndrome patients were therapy-naive, on corticosteroids (some also receiving IVIg), or on IVIg alone at blood withdrawal. The study compared CD8+ T cell repertoire clonality among 12 healthy donors, roughly 14 Susac syndrome patients and fewer than 19 multiple sclerosis patients. Repertoire sequencing was used to test whether CD8+ T cell activation and differentiation in Susac syndrome was antigen driven.

In regard to this clonotype: Its antigen is currently not known. It has no much larger one-base neighbor in the sample; base qualities were not kept.

Peripheral blood CD8+ and CD4+ T cells from healthy donors, Susac syndrome patients and multiple sclerosis patients were profiled using high-throughput TCR beta sequencing. The Susac syndrome patients fulfilled recently defined diagnostic criteria for either definite or probable disease. Bulk CD8+ and CD4+ T cells were purified by magnetic negative isolation, while CD8+ TEMRA cells were enriched using FACS. Blood was collected in EDTA tubes and processed within 24 hours, with PBMCs isolated through density gradient centrifugation. PBMCs intended for TCR sequencing were frozen in liquid nitrogen and were later thawed in a 37 degrees C water bath. A purity of at least 90% was achieved for sorted or isolated CD4+, CD8+ and CD8+ TEMRA cells. Study-wide conclusions, independent of this receptor: The number of individuals in the TCR sequencing and HLA analysis was recognized as being relatively small. CD8+ repertoires in Susac syndrome showed clonal expansion, which was highest in CD8+ TEMRA cells and was greater in clinically active patients than in remitting patients. More than 15 Susac-specific public clones were identified in the total CD8+ repertoire, and roughly five Susac-specific public clones were identified in the CD8+ TEMRA repertoire.

The CDR3 sequence holds 13 residues, the cysteine and phenylalanine included. Of all the DNA, just the CDR3 is kept, 39 bases in frame from base 1. The germline V gene (reference sequence) yields GTSNPN for CDR1 and SVGIG for CDR2. Between the V and J ends, shortened by 2 bases and 6 bases respectively, the junction contains 11 bases. RNA was extracted using the RNeasy kit, and roughly 0.45 to 1 microgram was reverse transcribed with random hexamers. The immunoSEQ multiplex PCR assay, which covers 54 Vbeta and 13 Jbeta segments, was used to amplify TCR beta CDR3 regions. Bias from PCR amplification was corrected by using a synthetic template baseline for primer optimization and for computational correction. Regarding the original processing steps: Reads were annotated to V, D and J genes per IMGT and analyzed with immunoSEQ Analyzer, keeping only productive sequences. Clonality was computed as one minus Shannon entropy normalized by log2 of the number of productive unique sequences. For each patient and control, public and private clones were evaluated among the 100 most prevalent clones. Clones were defined as Susac-specific when absent from the healthy and MS cohorts, from fewer than 1,300 published viral clones and from other ImmuneACCESS disease sequences. TCRdb reprocessing: public reads trimmed at Q25 with fastp, clones called with MiXCR, in-frame beta chains kept. Each record represents a unique CDR3 protein, reported with the most common genes and DNA among its rows. The V and J calls and clone size are TCRdb's, not the authors'. The sample has about 84,000 distinct CDR3 sequences on record, about 96% of them singletons. The ten largest clones add up to about 0.39% of the sample.

This sequence uses TRBV30 and TRBJ2-1; TRBD1 is a possible D gene, resting on 5 matching bases. Sequencing was done on a sample of CD8+ T cells from PBMCs. The sequence came from a human donor with Susac syndrome. CDR3 region: CAWSHFQGNEQFF. The nucleotides are TGTGCCTGGAGTCATTTCCAGGGCAATGAGCAGTTCTTC.